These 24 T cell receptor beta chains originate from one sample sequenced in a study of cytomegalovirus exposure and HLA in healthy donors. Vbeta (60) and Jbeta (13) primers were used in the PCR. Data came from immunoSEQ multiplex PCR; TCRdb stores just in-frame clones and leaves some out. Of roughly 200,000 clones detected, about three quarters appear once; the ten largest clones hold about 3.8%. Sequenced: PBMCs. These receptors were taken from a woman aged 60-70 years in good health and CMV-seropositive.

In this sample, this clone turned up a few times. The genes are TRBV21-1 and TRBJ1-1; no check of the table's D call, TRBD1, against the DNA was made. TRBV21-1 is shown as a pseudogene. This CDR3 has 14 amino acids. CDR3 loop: CASSTRQGKTEAFF. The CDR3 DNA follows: TGTGCCAGCAGCACCCGACAGGGGAAAACTGAAGCTTTCTTT.

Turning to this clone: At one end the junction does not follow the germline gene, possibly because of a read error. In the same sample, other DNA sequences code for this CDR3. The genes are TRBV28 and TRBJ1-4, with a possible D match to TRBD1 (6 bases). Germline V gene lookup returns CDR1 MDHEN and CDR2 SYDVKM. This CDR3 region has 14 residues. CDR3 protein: CASSPRDTNEKLFF. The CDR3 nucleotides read TGTGCCAGCAGTCCCCGGGACACAAATGAAAAGCTGTTTTTT.

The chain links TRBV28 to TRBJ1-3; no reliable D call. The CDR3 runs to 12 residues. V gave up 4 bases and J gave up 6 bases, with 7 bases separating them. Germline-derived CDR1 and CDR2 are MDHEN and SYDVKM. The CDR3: CASSSRLNTIYF. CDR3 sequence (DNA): TGTGCCAGCAGTTCTAGGCTAAACACCATATATTTT. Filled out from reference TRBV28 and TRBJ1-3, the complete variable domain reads DVKVTQSSRYLVKRTGEKVFLECVQDMDHENMFWYRQDPGLGLRLIYFSYDVKMKEKGDIPEGYSVSREKKERFSLILESASTNQTSMYLCASSSRLNTIYFGEGSWLTVV.

The CDR3 loop reads CASSEADYRGRETQYF. DNA for the CDR3: TGTGCCAGCAGTGAAGCGGATTACAGGGGGCGGGAGACCCAGTACTTC. The rearrangement uses TRBV2 and TRBJ2-5; the match to TRBD1 covers 9 bases. This CDR3 contains 16 residues. With V trimmed by 0 bases and J by 5 bases, 7 bases remained unmatched. CDR1 is SNHLY and CDR2 is FYNNEI in the germline V gene.

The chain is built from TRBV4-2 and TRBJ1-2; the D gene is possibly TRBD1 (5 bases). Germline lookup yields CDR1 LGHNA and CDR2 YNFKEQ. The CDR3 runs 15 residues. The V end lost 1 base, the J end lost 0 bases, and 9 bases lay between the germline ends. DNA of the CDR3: TGTGCCAGCAGCCAAGTGACAGTAACTAACTATGGCTACACCTTC. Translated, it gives CASSQVTVTNYGYTF.

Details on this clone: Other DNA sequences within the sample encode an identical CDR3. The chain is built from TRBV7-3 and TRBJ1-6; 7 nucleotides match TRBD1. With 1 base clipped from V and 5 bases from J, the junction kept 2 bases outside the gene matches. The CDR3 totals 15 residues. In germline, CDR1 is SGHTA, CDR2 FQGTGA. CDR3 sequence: CASSLRGGNNSPLHF. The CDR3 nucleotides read TGTGCCAGCAGCTTAAGAGGGGGCAATAATTCACCCCTCCACTTT. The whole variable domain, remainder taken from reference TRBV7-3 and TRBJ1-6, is GAGVSQTPSNKVTEKGKYVELRCDPISGHTALYWYRQSLGQGPEFLIYFQGTGAADDSGLPNDRFFAVRPEGSVSTLKIQRTERGDSAVYLCASSLRGGNNSPLHFGNGTRLTVT.

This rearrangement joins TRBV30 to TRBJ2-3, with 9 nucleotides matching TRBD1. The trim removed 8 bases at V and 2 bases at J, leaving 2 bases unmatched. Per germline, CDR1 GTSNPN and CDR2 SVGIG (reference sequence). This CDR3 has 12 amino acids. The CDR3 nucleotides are TGTGCCGGGGACAGGGTCACAGATACGCAGTATTTT. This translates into CAGDRVTDTQYF.

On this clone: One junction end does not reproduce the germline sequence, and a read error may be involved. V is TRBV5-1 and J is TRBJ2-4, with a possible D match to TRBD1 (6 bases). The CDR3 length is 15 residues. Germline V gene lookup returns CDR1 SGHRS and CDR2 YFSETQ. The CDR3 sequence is CASSLAPGVENSQYF. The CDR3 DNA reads TGCGCCAGCAGCTTGGCGCCAGGGGTGGAAAACAGTCAGTACTTC.

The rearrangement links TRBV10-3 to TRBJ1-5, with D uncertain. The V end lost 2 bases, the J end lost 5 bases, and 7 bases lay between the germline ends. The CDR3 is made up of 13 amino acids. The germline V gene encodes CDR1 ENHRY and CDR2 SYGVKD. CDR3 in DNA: TGTGCCATCAGTGAGCTCAGTGATCAGCCCCAGCATTTT. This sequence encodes CAISELSDQPQHF.

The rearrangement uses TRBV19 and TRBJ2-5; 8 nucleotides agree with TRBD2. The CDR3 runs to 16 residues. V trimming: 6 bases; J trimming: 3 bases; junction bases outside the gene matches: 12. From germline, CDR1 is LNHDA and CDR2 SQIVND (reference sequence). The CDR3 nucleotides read TGTGCCAGTAGGGGGCCCTCAACTAGCGGTGAAGAGACCCAGTACTTC. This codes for CASRGPSTSGEETQYF.

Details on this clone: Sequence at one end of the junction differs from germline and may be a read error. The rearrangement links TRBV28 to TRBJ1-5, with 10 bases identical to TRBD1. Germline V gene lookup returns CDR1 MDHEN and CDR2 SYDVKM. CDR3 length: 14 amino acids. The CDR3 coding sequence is TGTGCCAGCAGGGGAACCGGGACAGGGGTCAATCAGCGCTTT. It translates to CASRGTGTGVNQRF. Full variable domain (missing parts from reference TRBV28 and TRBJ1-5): DVKVTQSSRYLVKRTGEKVFLECVQDMDHENMFWYRQDPGLGLRLIYFSYDVKMKEKGDIPEGYSVSREKKERFSLILESASTNQTSMYLCASRGTGTGVNQRFGDGTRLSIL.

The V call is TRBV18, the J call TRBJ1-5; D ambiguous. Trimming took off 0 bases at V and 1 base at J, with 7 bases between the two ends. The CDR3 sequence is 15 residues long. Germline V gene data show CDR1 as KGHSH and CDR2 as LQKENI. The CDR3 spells CASSPPWQSNQPQHF. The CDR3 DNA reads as TGTGCCAGCTCACCACCGTGGCAGAGCAATCAGCCCCAGCATTTT.

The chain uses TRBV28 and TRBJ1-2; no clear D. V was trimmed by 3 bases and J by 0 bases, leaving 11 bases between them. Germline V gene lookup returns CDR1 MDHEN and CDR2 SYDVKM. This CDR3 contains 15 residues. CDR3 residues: CASSLTGEANYGYTF. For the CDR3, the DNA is TGTGCCAGCAGTTTGACGGGAGAAGCTAACTATGGCTACACCTTC.

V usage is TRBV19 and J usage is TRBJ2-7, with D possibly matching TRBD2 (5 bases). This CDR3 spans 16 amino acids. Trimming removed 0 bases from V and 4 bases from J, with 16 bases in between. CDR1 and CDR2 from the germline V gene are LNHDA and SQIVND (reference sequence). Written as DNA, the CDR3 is TGTGCCAGTAGTATAGATGGTCCAGGAGGCATGTACGAGCAGTACTTC. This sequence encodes CASSIDGPGGMYEQYF.

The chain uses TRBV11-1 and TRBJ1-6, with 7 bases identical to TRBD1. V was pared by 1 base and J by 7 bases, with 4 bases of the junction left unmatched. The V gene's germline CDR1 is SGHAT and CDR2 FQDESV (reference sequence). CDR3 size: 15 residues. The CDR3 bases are TGTGCCAGCAGCTTAGACAGGGGTGAGAATTCACCCCTCCACTTT. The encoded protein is CASSLDRGENSPLHF. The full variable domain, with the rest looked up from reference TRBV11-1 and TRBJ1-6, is EAEVAQSPRYKITEKSQAVAFWCDPISGHATLYWYRQILGQGPELLVQFQDESVVDDSQLPKDRFSAERLKGVDSTLKIQPAELGDSAMYLCASSLDRGENSPLHFGNGTRLTVT.

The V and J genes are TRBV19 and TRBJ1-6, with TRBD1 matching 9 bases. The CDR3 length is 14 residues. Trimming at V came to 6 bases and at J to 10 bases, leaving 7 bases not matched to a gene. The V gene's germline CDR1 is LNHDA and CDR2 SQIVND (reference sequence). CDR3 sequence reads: CASRPDRGRSPLHF. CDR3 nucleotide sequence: TGTGCCAGTAGACCTGACAGGGGGAGGTCACCCCTCCACTTT.

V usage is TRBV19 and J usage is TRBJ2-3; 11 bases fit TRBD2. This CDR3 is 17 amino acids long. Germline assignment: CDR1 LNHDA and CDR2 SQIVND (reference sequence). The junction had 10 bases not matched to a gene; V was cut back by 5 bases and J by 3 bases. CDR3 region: CASSFHPTSGATDTQYF. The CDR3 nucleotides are TGTGCCAGTAGTTTTCACCCGACTAGCGGGGCTACAGATACGCAGTATTTT. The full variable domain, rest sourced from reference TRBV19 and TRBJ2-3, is DGGITQSPKYLFRKEGQNVTLSCEQNLNHDAMYWYRQDPGQGLRLIYYSQIVNDFQKGDIAEGYSVSREKKESFPLTVTSAQKNPTAFYLCASSFHPTSGATDTQYFGPGTRLTVL.

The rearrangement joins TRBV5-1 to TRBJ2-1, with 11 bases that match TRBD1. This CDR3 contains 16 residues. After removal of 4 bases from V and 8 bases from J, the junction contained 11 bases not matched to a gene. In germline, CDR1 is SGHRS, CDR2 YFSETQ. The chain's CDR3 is CASSPEGTGGGDEQFF. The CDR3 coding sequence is TGCGCCAGCAGCCCGGAGGGGACAGGGGGAGGCGATGAGCAGTTCTTC.

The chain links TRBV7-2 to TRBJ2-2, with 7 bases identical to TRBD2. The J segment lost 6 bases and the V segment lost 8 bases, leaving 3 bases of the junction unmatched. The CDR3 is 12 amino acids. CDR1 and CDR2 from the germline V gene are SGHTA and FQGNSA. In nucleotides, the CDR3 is TGTGCCAGCGGGGGAGGGGCCGGGGAGCTGTTTTTT. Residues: CASGGGAGELFF.

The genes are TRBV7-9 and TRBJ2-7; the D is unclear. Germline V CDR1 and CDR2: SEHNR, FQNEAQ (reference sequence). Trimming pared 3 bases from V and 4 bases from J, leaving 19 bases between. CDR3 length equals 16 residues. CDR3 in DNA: TGTGCCAGCAGCTTCATAGGCGGTCTCTCCTTTTACGAGCAGTACTTC. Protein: CASSFIGGLSFYEQYF.

The CDR3 bases are TGCAGCGTTGGGCTAGCGGGGTTGGAGACCCAGTACTTC. It yields the protein CSVGLAGLETQYF. The rearrangement joins TRBV29-1 to TRBJ2-5, with 9 bases matching TRBD2. This CDR3 region has 13 residues. J lost 5 bases, V lost 4 bases, and 5 bases had no gene match. CDR1 is SQVTM, CDR2 ANQGSEA, per germline.

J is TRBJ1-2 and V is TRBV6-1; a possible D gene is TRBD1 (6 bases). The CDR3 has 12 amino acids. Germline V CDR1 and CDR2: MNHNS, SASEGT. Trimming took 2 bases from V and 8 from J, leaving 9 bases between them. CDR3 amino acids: CASSENRVGYTF. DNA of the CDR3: TGTGCCAGCAGTGAAAACAGGGTCGGCTACACCTTC.

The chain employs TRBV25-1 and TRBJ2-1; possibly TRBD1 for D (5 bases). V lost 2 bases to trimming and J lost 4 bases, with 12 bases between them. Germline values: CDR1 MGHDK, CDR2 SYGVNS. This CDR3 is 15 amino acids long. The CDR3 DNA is TGTGCCAGCAGTGAAGTGGCTGGGGCATACAATGAGCAGTTCTTC. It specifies CASSEVAGAYNEQFF.

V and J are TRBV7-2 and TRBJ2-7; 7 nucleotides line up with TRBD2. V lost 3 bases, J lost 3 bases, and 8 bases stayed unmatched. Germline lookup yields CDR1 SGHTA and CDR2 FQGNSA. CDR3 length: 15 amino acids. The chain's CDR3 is CASSFHGLGGYEQYF. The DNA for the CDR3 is TGTGCCAGCAGCTTCCATGGACTAGGAGGCTACGAGCAGTACTTC.